This T cell receptor (beta chain) was sequenced in a study of T-cell memory formation after mild COVID-19. Overall study context: For the most part, TCR clusters were specific to one donor.

Each CDR3 protein gets one entry after TCRdb re-called the 5' RACE reads with MiXCR. Of about 130,000 distinct CDR3 sequences listed, over 15% are singletons. A note on this clonotype: What it binds is unknown.

V lost 5 bases to trimming and J lost 3 bases, with 8 bases between them. The CDR3 consists of 13 residues. Germline CDR1 SGHTA, CDR2 FQGNSA. Study results and limitations: Researchers found some responding clones in pre-infection memory, a sign that cross-reactive memory joined. A balance of CD4 and CD8 characterized clones contracting day 15 to 85, whereas later expanders leaned CD4+.

The source is a man between 18 and 35 years old who had mild COVID-19 (a few samples of this study predate the infection). Cell type and time point are not known. The sequencing input was PBMCs or a T cell subset sorted from them (not recorded which). The V call is TRBV7-2, the J call TRBJ1-5; D is unclear. CDR3 nucleotide sequence: TGTGCCAGCAGCACAGACTTCAATCAGCCCCAGCATTTT. Translated: CASSTDFNQPQHF.